The clone carrying this T cell receptor beta chain was seen a few times. CDR3 length: 16 residues. Trimming stripped 0 bases from V and 8 bases from J, with 17 bases between. Germline values: CDR1 LGHNA, CDR2 YSLEER. This record comes from a study of blood T cell repertoires in COVID-19. Study background: From T cells, B-cell-depleted T cells, or PBMCs came the material, which was cDNA or gDNA.

This table comes from immunoSEQ multiplex PCR, and its TCRdb copy is limited to in-frame clones, with some not included. The sample has roughly 190,000 clones; about 83% are singletons. The specimen was peripheral blood. The sequence was collected from a man aged 50-60 years with active or convalescent COVID-19. The chain has TRBV4-3 and TRBJ1-3; D possibly corresponds to TRBD1 (5 bases). The CDR3 coding sequence is TGCGCCAGCAGCCAAGATTCCCGGACAAGCGGGTACACCATATATTTT. Encoded protein: CASSQDSRTSGYTIYF.